These T cell receptor beta chains were read from a single sample in a study of T-cell memory formation after mild COVID-19. In TCRdb, the 5' RACE reads were re-called with MiXCR into one record per CDR3 protein. The repertoire holds a few hundred thousand distinct CDR3 sequences, over 8.5% seen once, with 20% to 25% in the top ten. The sequenced sample was PBMCs or a T cell subset sorted from them (not recorded which). These receptor sequences come from a man aged 18 to 30 who had mild COVID-19 (a few samples of this study predate the infection). Cell type and time point are not known. Each CDR3 is given with its conserved first and last residue. The D gene is left open where the match is weak. Only part of the rows carry a size: once, few, many, or a class if the clone is expanded.

CASSYEGFGNTEAFF,TGTGCCAGCAGTTACGAAGGGTTCGGGAACACTGAAGCTTTCTTT,TRBJ1-1,NA,NA,TRBV6-5
CASSSPLGRLNTEAFF,TGTGCCAGCAGTTCCCCCCTGGGGAGACTGAACACTGAAGCTTTCTTT,TRBJ1-1,NA,NA,TRBV6-2/TRBV6-3
CASSIRQVANYGYTF,TGTGCCAGCAGTATAAGACAGGTAGCTAACTATGGCTACACCTTC,TRBJ1-2,NA,NA,TRBV28
CASVGTEASTDTQYF,TGCGCCAGCGTAGGGACAGAGGCTTCCACAGATACGCAGTATTTT,TRBJ2-3,NA,TRBD1,TRBV5-1
CASSPLVTGANVLTF,TGCGCCAGCAGCCCTCTTGTGACTGGGGCCAACGTCCTGACTTTC,TRBJ2-6,many,NA,TRBV5-1
CASRGTGHTEAFF,TGCGCCAGCAGAGGGACAGGGCACACTGAAGCTTTCTTT,TRBJ1-1,few,TRBD1,TRBV4-1
CSAQGLAAEAQYF,TGCAGTGCACAGGGACTAGCGGCCGAGGCGCAGTATTTT,TRBJ2-3,NA,TRBD2,TRBV20-1
CASSQEGGAGELFF,TGCGCCAGCAGCCAAGAGGGAGGGGCCGGGGAGCTGTTTTTT,TRBJ2-2,NA,TRBD2,TRBV4-3
CASSLSPVSTDTQYF,TGTGCCAGCAGTTTAAGTCCCGTGAGCACAGATACGCAGTATTTT,TRBJ2-3,many,NA,TRBV12-3/TRBV12-4
CSARMIRGHSYNEQFF,TGCAGTGCTAGAATGATCCGTGGCCACTCCTACAATGAGCAGTTCTTC,TRBJ2-1,NA,NA,TRBV20-1
CASSQGSGGICEQFF,TGTGCCAGCAGTCAGGGCAGCGGGGGGATATGTGAGCAGTTCTTC,TRBJ2-1,NA,TRBD2,TRBV9
CASSLPGTEAFF,TGCGCCAGCAGCTTGCCGGGCACTGAAGCTTTCTTT,TRBJ1-1,few,NA,TRBV5-1
CASSSQYEAGANVLTF,TGTGCCAGCAGTTCGCAGTATGAGGCTGGGGCCAACGTCCTGACTTTC,TRBJ2-6,NA,NA,TRBV12-3/TRBV12-4
CASSWGQGSGPQHF,TGCGCCAGCAGCTGGGGACAGGGGTCGGGGCCCCAGCATTTT,TRBJ1-5,NA,TRBD1,TRBV4-3
CASRGEGEQFF,TGTGCCAGCAGAGGAGAGGGTGAGCAGTTCTTC,TRBJ2-1,few,NA,TRBV2
CASSLARSSGELFF,TGTGCCAGCAGCTTAGCTCGCTCCTCGGGGGAGCTGTTTTTT,TRBJ2-2,NA,NA,TRBV7-2
CASGLRGRREKLFF,TGTGCTAGTGGTCTCAGGGGGCGAAGGGAAAAACTGTTTTTT,TRBJ1-4,NA,TRBD1,TRBV12-5
CASSFRDASSYEQYF,TGCGCCAGCAGCTTTAGGGACGCCAGCTCCTACGAGCAGTACTTC,TRBJ2-7,many,NA,TRBV5-1
CSATRQQVAKNIQYF,TGCAGTGCTACAAGACAGCAGGTAGCCAAAAACATTCAGTACTTC,TRBJ2-4,NA,NA,TRBV20-1
CASSFDGEQFF,TGTGCCAGCAGCTTCGACGGTGAGCAGTTCTTC,TRBJ2-1,NA,NA,TRBV7-2
CASSLTGLNYGYTF,TGCGCCAGCAGCCTGACAGGGTTAAACTATGGCTACACCTTC,TRBJ1-2,few,TRBD1,TRBV4-1
CASSQDHRPGEQFF,TGTGCCAGCAGCCAAGATCATCGGCCGGGCGAGCAGTTCTTC,TRBJ2-1,NA,NA,TRBV3-1
CASSSSRDSGSHQPQHF,TGTGCCAGCAGTTCGAGCCGGGACTCCGGAAGCCATCAGCCCCAGCATTTT,TRBJ1-5,few,NA,TRBV12-3/TRBV12-4
CASSTTGGTDTQYF,TGTGCCAGCAGCACTACAGGGGGCACAGATACGCAGTATTTT,TRBJ2-3,many,TRBD1,TRBV7-2
CASSLWGGAQETQYF,TGTGCCAGCAGTTTGTGGGGGGGGGCCCAAGAGACCCAGTACTTC,TRBJ2-5,NA,NA,TRBV12-3/TRBV12-4
CASSLKALTEAFF,TGCGCCAGCAGCTTGAAGGCCCTCACTGAAGCTTTCTTT,TRBJ1-1,many,NA,TRBV5-1
CASSQAGLAGAYNEQFF,TGCGCCAGCAGCCAAGCCGGACTAGCGGGGGCATACAATGAGCAGTTCTTC,TRBJ2-1,few,TRBD2,TRBV4-3
CASSHGTGDHQQPQHF,TGCGCCAGCAGTCATGGGACAGGGGACCACCAGCAGCCCCAGCATTTT,TRBJ1-5,NA,TRBD1,TRBV23-1
CASRSGTENEKLFF,TGTGCCAGCAGATCCGGGACAGAGAATGAAAAACTGTTTTTT,TRBJ1-4,few,TRBD1,TRBV2
CASSLEASDTQYF,TGCGCCAGCAGCTTGGAGGCCAGCGATACGCAGTATTTT,TRBJ2-3,many,NA,TRBV5-1
CASSLEKRGALDADTQYF,TGCGCCAGCAGCTTGGAGAAGCGGGGGGCGCTCGACGCGGATACGCAGTATTTT,TRBJ2-3,few,TRBD2,TRBV5-1
CASSRTGINSPLHF,TGTGCCAGCAGTCGGACAGGGATTAATTCACCCCTCCACTTT,TRBJ1-6,NA,TRBD1,TRBV7-2
CASSFGPDQETQYF,TGTGCCAGCAGCTTCGGTCCTGATCAAGAGACCCAGTACTTC,TRBJ2-5,NA,NA,TRBV5-4
CASSEAGADYGYTF,TGTGCCAGCAGTGAAGCCGGGGCTGACTATGGCTACACCTTC,TRBJ1-2,few,NA,TRBV6-1
CASYTSGSYNEQFF,TGCGCCAGCTACACTAGCGGTTCTTACAATGAGCAGTTCTTC,TRBJ2-1,few,TRBD2,TRBV5-1
CASSASTGFNEKLFF,TGCGCCAGCAGTGCATCGACAGGTTTTAATGAAAAACTGTTTTTT,TRBJ1-4,NA,NA,TRBV10-2
CASRSNSRGTEAFF,TGTGCCAGCAGATCAAATTCCAGGGGGACTGAAGCTTTCTTT,TRBJ1-1,few,TRBD1,TRBV7-9
CASSVDPTINYGYTF,TGTGCCAGCAGCGTAGATCCCACCATTAACTATGGCTACACCTTC,TRBJ1-2,few,NA,TRBV9
CASSRTGAGYTF,TGCGCCAGCAGCCGGACAGGGGCTGGCTACACCTTC,TRBJ1-2,few,TRBD1,TRBV5-1
CSARVGGSNQPQHF,TGCAGTGCTAGAGTAGGGGGCAGCAATCAGCCCCAGCATTTT,TRBJ1-5,many,TRBD1,TRBV20-1
CASSRQGSNTGELFF,TGTGCCAGCAGTAGACAGGGCTCGAACACCGGGGAGCTGTTTTTT,TRBJ2-2,many,TRBD1,TRBV4-2
CASKGTGVPTLHF,TGCGCCAGCAAGGGGACAGGGGTTCCCACCCTCCACTTT,TRBJ1-6,NA,TRBD1,TRBV5-1
CASSSRDTYNEQFF,TGTGCCAGCAGCTCCCGGGACACATACAATGAGCAGTTCTTC,TRBJ2-1,NA,NA,TRBV7-2
CSVPGLVSGANVLTF,TGCAGCGTGCCGGGACTGGTCTCTGGGGCCAACGTCCTGACTTTC,TRBJ2-6,many,NA,TRBV29-1
CASSRTEVTFSGANVLTF,TGCGCCAGCAGCCGCACCGAGGTCACCTTTTCTGGGGCCAACGTCCTGACTTTC,TRBJ2-6,few,NA,TRBV5-1
CASSLTGGTSPLHF,TGTGCCAGCAGCTTAACAGGGGGCACTTCACCCCTCCACTTT,TRBJ1-6,few,TRBD1,TRBV7-6
CASSHPVLGGCYEQYF,TGCGCCAGCAGTCACCCGGTTCTAGGGGGATGCTACGAGCAGTACTTC,TRBJ2-7,few,NA,TRBV23-1
CSARERPLGGEQYF,TGCAGTGCTAGAGAGCGGCCCCTCGGAGGCGAGCAGTACTTC,TRBJ2-7,NA,NA,TRBV20-1
CASSQSPGPYEQYF,TGTGCCAGCAGCCAATCGCCGGGACCTTACGAGCAGTACTTC,TRBJ2-7,NA,NA,TRBV3-1
CASSGGRGAAVETQYF,TGCGCCAGCAGCGGAGGGCGGGGGGCCGCAGTCGAGACCCAGTACTTC,TRBJ2-5,NA,TRBD2,TRBV5-1
CASSLGLGGRKNTEAFF,TGTGCCAGCAGCTTAGGTTTGGGAGGGAGGAAGAACACTGAAGCTTTCTTT,TRBJ1-1,few,NA,TRBV7-6
CASSQGTSTDTQYF,TGCGCCAGCAGCCAAGGGACTAGCACAGATACGCAGTATTTT,TRBJ2-3,few,NA,TRBV5-1
CATSKGTRLTQYF,TGTGCCACCAGCAAAGGCACAAGGTTGACGCAGTATTTT,TRBJ2-3,NA,NA,TRBV15
CASRAGTRGLSTGELFF,TGCGCCAGCAGAGCCGGGACTAGGGGTCTGAGCACCGGGGAGCTGTTTTTT,TRBJ2-2,few,TRBD2,TRBV10-2
CASSKNTGVTEAFF,TGCGCCAGCAGCAAAAACACAGGGGTTACTGAAGCTTTCTTT,TRBJ1-1,NA,TRBD1,TRBV5-1